The 13 T cell receptor beta chains reported below all come from one sample, sequenced in a study of cytotoxic CD8 clonotypes in ibrutinib-treated CLL. Libraries were prepared by immunoSEQ multiplex PCR; TCRdb keeps only in-frame clonotypes and omits some of them. The profile covers about 11,000 clones, with roughly three quarters appearing a single time and about 15% taken by the ten largest. The sample here was PBMCs, taken at disease progression, from a patient treated with ibrutinib. The receptors stem from a human donor with chronic lymphocytic leukemia.

This clone was counted a few times. The chain recombines TRBV15 with TRBJ2-5, with D possibly being TRBD1 (6 bases). The CDR3 sequence is 13 residues long. Per the germline V gene, CDR1 is LNHNV and CDR2 is YYDKDF (reference sequence). V lost 3 bases to trimming and J lost 4 bases, with 9 bases between them. As DNA, the CDR3 is TGTGCCACCAGCAGGGGGGCCGGAGAGACCCAGTACTTC. This gives the protein CATSRGAGETQYF.

This chain connects TRBV7-9 to TRBJ1-2, with D hard to call. The CDR3 loop spans 15 amino acids. With 7 bases removed from V and 2 bases from J, the gap between germline ends came to 17 bases. From germline, CDR1 is SEHNR and CDR2 FQNEAQ (reference sequence). CDR3 in DNA: TGTGCCAGCATCACCGACTCCTGGATAAACTATGGCTACACCTTC. Translating gives CASITDSWINYGYTF.

This rearrangement joins TRBV5-1 to TRBJ2-1, with TRBD1 identical over 9 bases. The CDR3 has 15 amino acids. Germline CDR1 is SGHRS and CDR2 is YFSETQ. The V gene end was trimmed by 2 bases and the J gene end by 2 bases; junction bases not matched to a gene: 2. As DNA, the CDR3 is TGCGCCAGCAGCTTACAGGGGGCGGCCTACAATGAGCAGTTCTTC. Amino acids: CASSLQGAAYNEQFF.

The chain has TRBV11-1 and TRBJ1-2; the D is unclear. V shed 5 bases and J shed 7 bases, with 14 bases lying between them. Germline V gene lookup returns CDR1 SGHAT and CDR2 FQDESV (reference sequence). This CDR3 is 13 amino acids long. The CDR3 region has the DNA TGTGCCAGCAGCGCGAGTGGCAGCCCTGGCTACACCTTC. The encoded protein is CASSASGSPGYTF.

This clone is a singleton in its sample. This CDR3 reads CASSDRPIEGEQYF. The CDR3 nucleotides are TGTGCCAGCAGTGATCGCCCTATTGAGGGAGAGCAGTACTTC. The V call is TRBV2, the J call TRBJ2-7, with a weak D call TRBD2 (5 bases). In germline, CDR1 is SNHLY, CDR2 FYNNEI. The CDR3 runs 14 residues. With 3 bases removed from V and 7 bases from J, the gap between germline ends came to 16 bases.

V usage is TRBV19 and J usage is TRBJ2-3; D not resolved. Germline lookup yields CDR1 LNHDA and CDR2 SQIVND (reference sequence). Deletions cut 4 bases from V and 2 bases from J, with 7 bases between. CDR3 length: 13 residues. In DNA, the CDR3 is TGTGCCAGTAGTACAATTTACACAGATACGCAGTATTTT. Its protein product is CASSTIYTDTQYF.

The J gene is TRBJ2-2, the V gene TRBV5-6, with 7 bases aligning to TRBD1. Per the germline V gene, CDR1 is SGHDT and CDR2 is YYEEEE. Germline trimming cut 6 bases from V and 0 bases from J; bases unmatched to any gene: 2. There are 14 residues in the CDR3. The CDR3 coding sequence is TGTGCCAGCAACGACAGGGCGAACACCGGGGAGCTGTTTTTT. Amino acid sequence: CASNDRANTGELFF. Combining the CDR3 with reference TRBV5-6 and TRBJ2-2 gives the whole variable domain DAGVTQSPTHLIKTRGQQVTLRCSPKSGHDTVSWYQQALGQGPQFIFQYYEEEERQRGNFPDRFSGHQFPNYSSELNVNALLLGDSALYLCASNDRANTGELFFGEGSRLTVL.

The V gene is TRBV6-1, the J gene TRBJ1-4, with D hard to call. From germline, CDR1 is MNHNS and CDR2 SASEGT. The CDR3 has 14 residues. V shed 0 bases and J shed 11 bases, with 13 bases lying between them. The CDR3 DNA reads as TGTGCCAGCAGTGAAGCCATCCTGGATCCGAAACTGTTTTTT. This translates into CASSEAILDPKLFF.

The chain recombines TRBV20-1 with TRBJ2-7; no reliable D call. The germline gives CDR1 DFQATT, CDR2 SNEGSKA (reference sequence). Trimming took 5 bases from V and 7 from J, leaving 9 bases between them. The CDR3 sequence is 10 residues long. DNA of the CDR3: TGCAGTGCTGGGGTAGGGGAGCAGTACTTC. Protein product: CSAGVGEQYF.

The rearrangement links TRBV4-1 to TRBJ2-5, with 13 bases fitting TRBD2. The V segment lost 0 bases and the J segment 4 bases; nucleotides outside the gene matches: 5. Looked up from germline, CDR1 is MGHRA and CDR2 is YSYEKL. The CDR3 consists of 17 residues. The CDR3 spells CASSQDQGLAGLETQYF. CDR3 DNA sequence: TGCGCCAGCAGCCAAGATCAGGGACTAGCGGGGCTAGAGACCCAGTACTTC.

This chain joins TRBV7-6 and TRBJ2-7; the D gene could be TRBD1 or TRBD2 (5 bases each). V lost 5 bases, J lost 0 bases, and 14 bases lay in between. This CDR3 region has 15 residues. Germline CDR1 and CDR2: SGHVS and FNYEAQ. CDR3 coding DNA: TGTGCCAGCAGCGCCCGGGACGGCCCCTCCTACGAGCAGTACTTC. Its protein product is CASSARDGPSYEQYF.

The V and J genes are TRBV9 and TRBJ1-2, with TRBD1 matching 12 bases. Germline-derived CDR1 and CDR2 are SGDLS and YYNGEE. The CDR3 length is 16 residues. Trimming removed 3 bases from V and 6 bases from J; junction bases left unmatched: 9. CDR3 in amino acids: CASSGTGTGGMHGYTF. Written as DNA, the CDR3 is TGTGCCAGCAGCGGAACCGGGACAGGGGGCATGCATGGCTACACCTTC.

The gene calls are TRBV28 and TRBJ1-6, with no clear D. The CDR3 totals 15 residues. Trimming shortened V by 6 bases and J by 10 bases, and 19 bases separated the two germline ends. From germline, CDR1 is MDHEN and CDR2 SYDVKM. CDR3 bases: TGTGCCAGCAGGCCCGGACTTCTTATGGGATCACCCCTCCACTTT. Amino acids: CASRPGLLMGSPLHF.